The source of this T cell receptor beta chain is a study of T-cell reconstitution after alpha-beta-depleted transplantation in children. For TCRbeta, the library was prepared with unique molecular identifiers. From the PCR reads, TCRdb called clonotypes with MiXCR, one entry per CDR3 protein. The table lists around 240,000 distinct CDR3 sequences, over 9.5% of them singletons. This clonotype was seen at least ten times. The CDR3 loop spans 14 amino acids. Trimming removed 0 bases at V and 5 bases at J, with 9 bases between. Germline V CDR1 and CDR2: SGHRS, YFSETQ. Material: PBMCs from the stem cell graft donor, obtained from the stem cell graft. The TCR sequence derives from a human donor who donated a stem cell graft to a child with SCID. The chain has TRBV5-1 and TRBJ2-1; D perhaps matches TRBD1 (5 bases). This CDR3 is CASSLGDRHNEQFF. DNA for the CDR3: TGCGCCAGCAGCTTGGGAGACAGACACAATGAGCAGTTCTTC.